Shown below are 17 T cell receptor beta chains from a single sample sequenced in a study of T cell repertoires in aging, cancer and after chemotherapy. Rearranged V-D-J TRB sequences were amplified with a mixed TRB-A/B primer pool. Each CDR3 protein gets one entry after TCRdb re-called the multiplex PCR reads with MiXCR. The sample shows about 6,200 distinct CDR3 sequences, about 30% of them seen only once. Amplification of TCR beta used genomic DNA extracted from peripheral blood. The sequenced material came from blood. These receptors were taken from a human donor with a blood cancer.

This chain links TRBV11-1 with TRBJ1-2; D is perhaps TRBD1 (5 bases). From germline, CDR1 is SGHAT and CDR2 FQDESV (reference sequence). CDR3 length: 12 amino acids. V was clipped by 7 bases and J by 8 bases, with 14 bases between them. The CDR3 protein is CASTLAGQGYTF. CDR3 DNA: TGTGCCAGCACCCTAGCAGGGCAGGGCTACACCTTC.

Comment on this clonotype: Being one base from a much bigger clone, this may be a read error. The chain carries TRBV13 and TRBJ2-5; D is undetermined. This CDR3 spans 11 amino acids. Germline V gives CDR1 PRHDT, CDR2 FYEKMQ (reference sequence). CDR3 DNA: TGTGCCAGAAGCTTATATGAGACCCAGTACTTC. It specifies CARSLYETQYF.

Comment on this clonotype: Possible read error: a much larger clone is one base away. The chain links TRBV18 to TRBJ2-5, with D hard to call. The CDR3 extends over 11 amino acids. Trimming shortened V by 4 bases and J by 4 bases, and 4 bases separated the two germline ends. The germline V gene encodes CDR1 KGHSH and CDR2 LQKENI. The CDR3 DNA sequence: TGTGCCAGCTCACACCGAGAGACCCAGTACTTC. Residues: CASSHRETQYF.

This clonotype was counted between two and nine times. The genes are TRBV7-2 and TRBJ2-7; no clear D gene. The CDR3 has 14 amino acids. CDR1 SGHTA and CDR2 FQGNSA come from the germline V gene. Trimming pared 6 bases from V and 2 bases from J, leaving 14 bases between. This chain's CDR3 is CASSTSSDAYEQYF. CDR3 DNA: TGTGCCAGCAGTACGTCCTCTGACGCCTACGAGCAGTACTTC.

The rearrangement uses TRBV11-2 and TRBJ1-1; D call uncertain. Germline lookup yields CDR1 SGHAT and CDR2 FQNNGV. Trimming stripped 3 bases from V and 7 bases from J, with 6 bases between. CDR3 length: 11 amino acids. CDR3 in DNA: TGTGCCAGCAGCTTCGCGGATGAAGCTTTCTTT. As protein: CASSFADEAFF. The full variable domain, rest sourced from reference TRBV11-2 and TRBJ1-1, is EAGVAQSPRYKIIEKRQSVAFWCNPISGHATLYWYQQILGQGPKLLIQFQNNGVVDDSQLPKDRFSAERLKGVDSTLKIQPAKLEDSAVYLCASSFADEAFFGQGTRLTVV.

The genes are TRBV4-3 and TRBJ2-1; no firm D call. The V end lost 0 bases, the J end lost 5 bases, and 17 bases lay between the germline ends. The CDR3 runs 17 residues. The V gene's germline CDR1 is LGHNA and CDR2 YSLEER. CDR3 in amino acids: CASSQEIPALLDNEQFF. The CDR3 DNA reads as TGCGCCAGCAGCCAAGAAATACCAGCCCTACTCGACAATGAGCAGTTCTTC.

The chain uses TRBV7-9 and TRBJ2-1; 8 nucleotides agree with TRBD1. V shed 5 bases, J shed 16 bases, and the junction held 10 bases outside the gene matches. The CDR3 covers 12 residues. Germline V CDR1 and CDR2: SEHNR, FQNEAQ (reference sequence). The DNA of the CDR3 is TGTGCCAGCAGCCGTTCCGGGACAGGACTATTCTTC. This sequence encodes CASSRSGTGLFF.

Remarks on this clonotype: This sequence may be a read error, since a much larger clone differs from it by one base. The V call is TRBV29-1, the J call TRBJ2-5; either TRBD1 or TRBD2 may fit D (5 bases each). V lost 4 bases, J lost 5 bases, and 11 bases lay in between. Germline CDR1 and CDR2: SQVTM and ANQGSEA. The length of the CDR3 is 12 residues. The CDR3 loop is CSVGWGTETQYF. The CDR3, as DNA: TGCAGCGTTGGGTGGGGGACGGAGACCCAGTACTTC.

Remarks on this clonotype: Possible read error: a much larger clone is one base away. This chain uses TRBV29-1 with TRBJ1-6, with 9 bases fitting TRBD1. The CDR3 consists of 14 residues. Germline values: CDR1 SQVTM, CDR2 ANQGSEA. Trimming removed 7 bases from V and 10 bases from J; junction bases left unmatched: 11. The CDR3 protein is CSARTGAIGSPLHF. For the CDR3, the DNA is TGCAGCGCTCGGACAGGGGCAATAGGATCACCCCTCCACTTT.

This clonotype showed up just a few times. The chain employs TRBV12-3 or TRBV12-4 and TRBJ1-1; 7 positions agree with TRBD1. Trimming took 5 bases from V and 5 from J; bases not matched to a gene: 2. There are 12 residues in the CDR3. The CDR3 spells CASSHRGTEAFF. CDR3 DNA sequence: TGTGCCAGCAGTCACAGGGGTACTGAAGCTTTCTTT.

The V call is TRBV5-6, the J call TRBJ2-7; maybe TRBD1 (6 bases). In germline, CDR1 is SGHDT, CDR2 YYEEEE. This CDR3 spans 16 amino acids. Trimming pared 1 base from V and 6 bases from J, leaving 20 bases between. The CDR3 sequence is CASSLSRVGTLAEQYF. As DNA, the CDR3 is TGTGCCAGCAGCTTGTCACGAGTCGGGACATTAGCCGAGCAGTACTTC.

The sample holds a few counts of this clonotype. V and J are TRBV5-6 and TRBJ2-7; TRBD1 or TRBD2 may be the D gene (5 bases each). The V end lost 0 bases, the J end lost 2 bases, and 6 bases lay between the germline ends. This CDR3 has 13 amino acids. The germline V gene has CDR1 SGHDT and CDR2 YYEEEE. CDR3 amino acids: CASSLGGPYEQYF. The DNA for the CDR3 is TGTGCCAGCAGCTTGGGGGGACCCTACGAGCAGTACTTC.

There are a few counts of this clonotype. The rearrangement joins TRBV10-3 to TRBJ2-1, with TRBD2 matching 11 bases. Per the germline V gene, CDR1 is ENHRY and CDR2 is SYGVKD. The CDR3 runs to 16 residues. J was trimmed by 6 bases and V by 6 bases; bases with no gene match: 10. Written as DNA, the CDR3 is TGTGCCATCAGCCTCCGGGATAGCGGGAGGGGCAATGAGCAGTTCTTC. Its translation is CAISLRDSGRGNEQFF.

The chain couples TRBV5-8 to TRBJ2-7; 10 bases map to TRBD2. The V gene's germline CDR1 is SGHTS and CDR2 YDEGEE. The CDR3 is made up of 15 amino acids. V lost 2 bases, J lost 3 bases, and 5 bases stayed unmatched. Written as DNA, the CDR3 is TGTGCCAGCAGCTTTATACTAGCGGGAATCTACGAGCAGTACTTC. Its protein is CASSFILAGIYEQYF.

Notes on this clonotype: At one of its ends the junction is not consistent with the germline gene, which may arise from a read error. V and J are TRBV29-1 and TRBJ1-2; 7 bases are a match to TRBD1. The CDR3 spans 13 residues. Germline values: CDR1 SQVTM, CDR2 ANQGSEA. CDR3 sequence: CSVKGQRDYGYKF. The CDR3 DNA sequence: TGCAGCGTGAAGGGACAGCGGGACTATGGCTACAAATTC.

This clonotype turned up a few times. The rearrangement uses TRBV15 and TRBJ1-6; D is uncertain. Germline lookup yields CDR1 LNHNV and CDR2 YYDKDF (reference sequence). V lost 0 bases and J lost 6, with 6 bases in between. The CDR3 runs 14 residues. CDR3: CATSRDGLNSPLHF. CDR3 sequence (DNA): TGTGCCACCAGCAGAGATGGTCTTAATTCACCCCTCCACTTT.

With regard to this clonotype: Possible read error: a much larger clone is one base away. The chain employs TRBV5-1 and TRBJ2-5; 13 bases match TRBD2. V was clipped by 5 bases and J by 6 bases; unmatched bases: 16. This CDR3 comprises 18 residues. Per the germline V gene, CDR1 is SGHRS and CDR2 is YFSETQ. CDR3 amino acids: CASSPGLAGDRWEKTQYF. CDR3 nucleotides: TGCGCCAGCAGTCCAGGACTAGCGGGAGATCGGTGGGAAAAGACCCAGTACTTC.